What follows describes a single T cell receptor beta chain. The antigen is not known. This sample is drawn from a study of cytomegalovirus exposure and HLA in healthy donors. Study-wide results and caveats: In vitro work confirmed that three CMV-associated chains recognize CMV antigens.

TCRdb's table, derived via immunoSEQ multiplex PCR, lists solely in-frame clones and lacks some. The profile shows some 170,000 clones, approximately 86% of them singletons. The germline gives CDR1 MNHEY, CDR2 SMNVEV (reference sequence). This CDR3 region has 15 residues. V lost 3 bases to trimming and J lost 0 bases; unmatched junction nucleotides: 4. This sequence joins TRBV27 and TRBJ2-7, with 8 positions matching TRBD2. Sample: PBMCs. The TCR was taken from a man younger than 35 in good health and CMV-seropositive. CDR3 in DNA: TGTGCCAGCAGTTTGAGTAGCGGGGACTCCTACGAGCAGTACTTC. This encodes CASSLSSGDSYEQYF.